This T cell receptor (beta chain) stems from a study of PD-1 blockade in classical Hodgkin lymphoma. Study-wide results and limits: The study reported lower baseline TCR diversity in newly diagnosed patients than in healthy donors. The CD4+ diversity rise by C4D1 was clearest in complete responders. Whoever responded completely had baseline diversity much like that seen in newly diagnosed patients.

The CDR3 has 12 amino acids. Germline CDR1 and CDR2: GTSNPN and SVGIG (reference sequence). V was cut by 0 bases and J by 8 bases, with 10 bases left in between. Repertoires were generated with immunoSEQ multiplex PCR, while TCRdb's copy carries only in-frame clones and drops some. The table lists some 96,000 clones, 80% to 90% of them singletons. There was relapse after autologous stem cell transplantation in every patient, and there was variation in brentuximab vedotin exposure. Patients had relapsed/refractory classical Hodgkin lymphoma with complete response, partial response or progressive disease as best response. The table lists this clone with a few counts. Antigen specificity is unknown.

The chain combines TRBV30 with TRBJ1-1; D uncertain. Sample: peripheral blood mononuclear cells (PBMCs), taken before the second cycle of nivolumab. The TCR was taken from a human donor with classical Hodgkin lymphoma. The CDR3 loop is CAWSVSTAEAFF. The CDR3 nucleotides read TGTGCCTGGAGTGTTTCTACAGCCGAAGCTTTCTTT. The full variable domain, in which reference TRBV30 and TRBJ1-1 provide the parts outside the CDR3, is SQTIHQWPATLVQPVGSPLSLECTVEGTSNPNLYWYRQAAGRGLQLLFYSVGIGQISSEVPQNLSASRPQDRQFILSSKKLLLSDSGFYLCAWSVSTAEAFFGQGTRLTVV.